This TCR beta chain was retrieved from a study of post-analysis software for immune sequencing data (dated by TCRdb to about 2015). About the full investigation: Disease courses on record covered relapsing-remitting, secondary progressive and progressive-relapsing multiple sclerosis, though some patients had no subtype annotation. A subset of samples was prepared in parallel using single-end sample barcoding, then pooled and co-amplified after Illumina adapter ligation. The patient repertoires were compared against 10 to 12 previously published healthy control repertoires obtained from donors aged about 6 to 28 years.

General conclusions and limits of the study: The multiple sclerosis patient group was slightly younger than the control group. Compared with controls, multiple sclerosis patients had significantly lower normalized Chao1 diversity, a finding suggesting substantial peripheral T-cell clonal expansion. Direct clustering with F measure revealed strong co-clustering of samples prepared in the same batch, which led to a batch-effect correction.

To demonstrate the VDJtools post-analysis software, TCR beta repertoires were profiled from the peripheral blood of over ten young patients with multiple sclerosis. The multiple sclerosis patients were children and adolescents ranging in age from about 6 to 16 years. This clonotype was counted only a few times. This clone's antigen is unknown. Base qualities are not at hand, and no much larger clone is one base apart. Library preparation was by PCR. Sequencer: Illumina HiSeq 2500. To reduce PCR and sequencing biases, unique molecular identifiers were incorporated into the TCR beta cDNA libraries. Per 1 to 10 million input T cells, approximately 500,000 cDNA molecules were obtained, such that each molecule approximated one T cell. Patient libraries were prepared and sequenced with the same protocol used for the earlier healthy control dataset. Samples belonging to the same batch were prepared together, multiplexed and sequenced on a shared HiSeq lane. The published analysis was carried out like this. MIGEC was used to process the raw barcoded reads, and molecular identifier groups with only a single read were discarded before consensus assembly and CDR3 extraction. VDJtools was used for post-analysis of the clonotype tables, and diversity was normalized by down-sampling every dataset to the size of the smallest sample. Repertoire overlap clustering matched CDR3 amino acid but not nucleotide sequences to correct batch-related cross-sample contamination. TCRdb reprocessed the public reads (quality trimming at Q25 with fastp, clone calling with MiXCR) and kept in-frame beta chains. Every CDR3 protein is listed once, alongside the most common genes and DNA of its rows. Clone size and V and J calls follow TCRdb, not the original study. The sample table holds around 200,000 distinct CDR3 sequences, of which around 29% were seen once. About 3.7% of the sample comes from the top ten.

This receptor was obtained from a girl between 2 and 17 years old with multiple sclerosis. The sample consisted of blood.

The sequence in DNA is TGTGCTAGTGGACCCTCAGATACGCAGTATTTT. Its translation is CASGPSDTQYF. Rearrangement joined TRBV12-5 to TRBJ2-3; the D gene assignment is ambiguous. The germline V gene supplies CDR1 LGHNT and CDR2 FRNRAP. Inclusive of the bounding cysteine and phenylalanine, the CDR3 is 11 residues long. The kept DNA is CDR3 alone, 33 bases in frame from the first base. Deletion took 6 bases off V and 4 bases off J, with a span of 5 bases between the germline ends. Outside the CDR3, residues come from the reference TRBV12-5 and TRBJ2-3 proteins, so the full variable domain is: DARVTQTPRHKVTEMGQEVTMRCQPILGHNTVFWYRQTMMQGLELLAYFRNRAPLDDSGMPKDRFSAEMPDATLATLKIQPSEPRDSAVYFCASGPSDTQYFGPGTRLTVL.